These 25 T cell receptor beta chains originate from one sample sequenced in a study of cytomegalovirus exposure and HLA in healthy donors. A multiplex PCR was run with 60 Vbeta primers and 13 Jbeta primers. Only in-frame clones appear in the TCRdb table, and some are missing; sequencing was by immunoSEQ multiplex PCR. The table has over 80,000 clones, about 69% seen once. What was sequenced was PBMCs. These receptor sequences come from a woman in her late teens or twenties in good health and CMV-seropositive.

The genes are TRBV18 and TRBJ2-3; the D gene is possibly TRBD1 (6 bases). V was cut by 8 bases and J by 1 base, with 10 bases left in between. This CDR3 has 13 residues. Germline V lookup: CDR1 KGHSH, CDR2 LQKENI. CDR3 nucleotides: TGTGCCAGCGACCGACAGGGCACAGATACGCAGTATTTT. Its protein product is CASDRQGTDTQYF.

The rearrangement joins TRBV10-3 to TRBJ2-1; D gene uncertain. Germline V gene data show CDR1 as ENHRY and CDR2 as SYGVKD. Trimming took 3 bases from V and 7 from J, leaving 7 bases between them. The CDR3 covers 12 residues. In DNA, the CDR3 is TGTGCCATCAGTGAATTGGCTAATGAGCAGTTCTTC. This encodes CAISELANEQFF.

The chain recombines TRBV5-5 with TRBJ2-3; D uncertain. V lost 4 bases, J lost 1 base, and 22 bases lay in between. The germline CDR1 and CDR2 sequences are SGHKS and YYEKEE (reference sequence). CDR3 length: 18 residues. The CDR3 region is CASSLPATSTVGTDTQYF. CDR3 nucleotides: TGTGCCAGCAGCCTGCCAGCGACTTCTACCGTAGGCACAGATACGCAGTATTTT.

The V gene is TRBV5-1, the J gene TRBJ2-7, with 12 bases fitting TRBD1. This CDR3 has 19 residues. CDR1 and CDR2 from the germline V gene are SGHRS and YFSETQ. The junction had 18 bases not matched to a gene; V was cut back by 7 bases and J by 1 base. CDR3 in DNA: TGCGCCAGCCGTCTACGTTCCGGGACAGGGGGCGAGGATTCCTACGAGCAGTACTTC. This codes for CASRLRSGTGGEDSYEQYF.

The rearrangement joins TRBV2 to TRBJ1-2; possible D gene TRBD1, 5 bases. Germline V lookup: CDR1 SNHLY, CDR2 FYNNEI. Between the trimmed V and J ends, which lost 1 base and 12 bases, there was a span of 12 bases. The CDR3 is made up of 12 amino acids. The CDR3 protein is CASSEDGRVNTF. The CDR3 DNA sequence: TGTGCCAGCAGTGAAGATGGCAGGGTCAACACCTTC.

V usage is TRBV2 and J usage is TRBJ2-7; 12 bases are shared with TRBD2. With 4 bases clipped from V and 0 bases from J, the junction kept 7 bases outside the gene matches. From germline, CDR1 is SNHLY and CDR2 FYNNEI. The CDR3 loop spans 17 amino acids. This CDR3 reads CASSAGLAGSSSYEQYF. DNA for the CDR3: TGTGCCAGCAGTGCAGGACTAGCGGGATCGAGCTCCTACGAGCAGTACTTC.

The chain is built from TRBV27 and TRBJ2-1; D is possibly TRBD1 (6 bases). The CDR3 length is 16 residues. The germline V and J ends were trimmed by 6 bases and 0 bases, with 15 bases remaining between them. Germline-derived CDR1 and CDR2 are MNHEY and SMNVEV (reference sequence). In DNA, the CDR3 is TGTGCCAGCAGATTCGGGCAGGACAGCTCCTACAATGAGCAGTTCTTC. It yields the protein CASRFGQDSSYNEQFF.

The chain links TRBV9 to TRBJ2-4, with D possibly matching TRBD1 (6 bases). V was shortened by 0 bases and J by 8 bases, with 12 bases between the two germline ends. From germline, CDR1 is SGDLS and CDR2 YYNGEE. CDR3 size: 14 residues. CDR3 region: CASSVGQGLDIQYF. Written as DNA, the CDR3 is TGTGCCAGCAGCGTAGGGCAGGGGTTAGACATTCAGTACTTC.

V and J are TRBV18 and TRBJ2-2; TRBD1 agrees at 9 bases. The CDR3 is 14 residues long. Losses at the gene ends were 6 bases for V and 3 bases for J; bases not matched to a gene: 2. The V gene's germline CDR1 is KGHSH and CDR2 LQKENI. This chain's CDR3 is CASSGQGYTGELFF. The CDR3 DNA sequence: TGTGCCAGCTCCGGACAGGGGTACACCGGGGAGCTGTTTTTT.

The chain links TRBV9 to TRBJ2-3; maybe TRBD2 (6 bases). Trimming took 7 bases from V and 6 from J, leaving 24 bases between them. The V gene's germline CDR1 is SGDLS and CDR2 YYNGEE. This CDR3 region has 16 residues. CDR3 sequence reads: CASAYFRGFRGDTQYF. The CDR3 DNA reads as TGTGCCAGCGCCTACTTTCGGGGGTTTCGGGGGGATACGCAGTATTTT.

J is TRBJ2-7 and V is TRBV9; tentatively, D is TRBD2 (5 bases). The germline V gene encodes CDR1 SGDLS and CDR2 YYNGEE. The CDR3 runs 16 residues. Trimming removed 0 bases at V and 6 bases at J, with 19 bases between. In nucleotides, the CDR3 is TGTGCCAGCAGCGTAGGAACAGCGGATGGTAAAGGCGAGCAGTACTTC. It yields the protein CASSVGTADGKGEQYF. Looking up the rest from reference TRBV9 and TRBJ2-7 gives the full variable domain: DSGVTQTPKHLITATGQRVTLRCSPRSGDLSVYWYQQSLDQGLQFLIQYYNGEERAKGNILERFSAQQFPDLHSELNLSSLELGDSALYFCASSVGTADGKGEQYFGPGTRLTVT.

This clone was counted only a few times. The V call is TRBV29-1, the J call TRBJ2-2, with D possibly matching TRBD2 (7 bases). CDR1 and CDR2 (germline): SQVTM, ANQGSEA. The CDR3 has 16 amino acids. V was trimmed by 5 bases and J by 2 bases, leaving 18 bases between them. The CDR3 nucleotides are TGCAGCGTTTTGGGGGGGGCAGGCAGCAACACCGGGGAGCTGTTTTTT. This translates into CSVLGGAGSNTGELFF.

The chain combines TRBV13 with TRBJ2-3; 9 positions match TRBD2. In germline, CDR1 is PRHDT, CDR2 FYEKMQ (reference sequence). Trimming at V came to 3 bases and at J to 5 bases, leaving 9 bases not matched to a gene. There are 16 residues in the CDR3. CDR3 in amino acids: CASSLGRGGAKDTQYF. The CDR3 DNA sequence: TGTGCCAGCAGCTTGGGGCGCGGGGGGGCCAAAGATACGCAGTATTTT.

The chain is built from TRBV10-3 and TRBJ1-4, with D hard to call. Germline CDR1 reads ENHRY; CDR2 reads SYGVKD. The ends were cut back, 2 bases at V and 3 bases at J, with 13 bases in the middle. This CDR3 contains 16 residues. The CDR3 region is CAISETRPGANEKLFF. In DNA, the CDR3 is TGTGCCATCAGTGAGACCCGACCGGGAGCTAATGAAAAACTGTTTTTT.

The sample holds a few counts of this clone. The rearrangement uses TRBV27 and TRBJ2-7; D is perhaps TRBD2 (6 bases). Germline CDR1 is MNHEY and CDR2 is SMNVEV (reference sequence). This CDR3 has 14 residues. V was trimmed by 3 bases and J by 6 bases, leaving 15 bases between them. The CDR3 spells CASSFRAGGSEQYF. The CDR3 nucleotides are TGTGCCAGCAGTTTCCGGGCTGGGGGGAGCGAGCAGTACTTC.

The V and J genes are TRBV11-3 and TRBJ1-1; D might be TRBD1 (6 bases). The V end was cut by 6 bases, the J end by 0 bases, with 14 bases between. Germline V lookup: CDR1 SGHNT, CDR2 YENEEA. This CDR3 is 15 amino acids long. CDR3 sequence: CASSLGGDMNTEAFF. DNA for the CDR3: TGTGCCAGCAGTCTAGGGGGGGATATGAACACTGAAGCTTTCTTT.

The V call is TRBV12-5, the J call TRBJ1-1; 9 nucleotides match TRBD1. Per the germline V gene, CDR1 is LGHNT and CDR2 is FRNRAP. This CDR3 comprises 14 residues. V was pared by 7 bases and J by 3 bases, with 6 bases of the junction left unmatched. The CDR3 is CASEQTGGYTEAFF. The CDR3 coding sequence is TGTGCTAGTGAACAGACAGGGGGTTACACTGAAGCTTTCTTT.

The chain uses TRBV11-1 and TRBJ1-1; tentatively, D is TRBD1 (5 bases). The CDR3 loop spans 15 amino acids. Per germline, CDR1 SGHAT and CDR2 FQDESV (reference sequence). V shed 5 bases and J shed 0 bases, with 13 bases lying between them. In DNA, the CDR3 is TGTGCCAGCAGCCCCGTTGGGGGGATGAACACTGAAGCTTTCTTT. This gives the protein CASSPVGGMNTEAFF.

V and J are TRBV23-1 and TRBJ1-4, with D possibly matching TRBD1 (5 bases). TRBV23-1 qualifies as an ORF whose function is uncertain. The V gene lost 0 bases and the J gene lost 11 bases, with 13 bases spanning the gap. This CDR3 spans 14 amino acids. CDR3 amino acids: CASSQSVKGRKLFF. CDR3 DNA: TGCGCCAGCAGTCAATCGGTAAAGGGGAGGAAACTGTTTTTT.

The J gene is TRBJ2-7, the V gene TRBV4-2; 10 bases line up with TRBD2. V lost 2 bases and J lost 0; bases outside the gene matches: 4. The germline gives CDR1 LGHNA, CDR2 YNFKEQ. The CDR3 is made up of 16 amino acids. The CDR3, as DNA: TGTGCCAGCAGCCAACGAGCGGGAGGGTCCTCCTACGAGCAGTACTTC. Protein: CASSQRAGGSSYEQYF.

The chain carries TRBV10-2 and TRBJ2-3; tentatively, D is TRBD2 (6 bases). This CDR3 contains 15 residues. Germline-derived CDR1 and CDR2 are WSHSY and SAAADI. V was shortened by 6 bases and J by 1 base, with 14 bases between the two germline ends. This chain's CDR3 is CASRDPGLGTDTQYF. The CDR3 nucleotides read TGCGCCAGCAGGGACCCGGGACTGGGCACAGATACGCAGTATTTT.

V is TRBV15 and J is TRBJ1-2; D is ambiguous. Trimming removed 0 bases at V and 2 bases at J, with 4 bases between. The germline gives CDR1 LNHNV, CDR2 YYDKDF (reference sequence). The CDR3 is 13 residues long. Here the CDR3 reads CATSRDRNYGYTF. The CDR3 DNA follows: TGTGCCACCAGCAGAGACAGGAACTATGGCTACACCTTC.

The chain employs TRBV19 and TRBJ2-3; 8 bases match TRBD1. The CDR3 covers 14 residues. Looked up from germline, CDR1 is LNHDA and CDR2 is SQIVND (reference sequence). V trimming: 9 bases; J trimming: 4 bases; junction bases outside the gene matches: 9. The CDR3 loop reads CASRFQGAADTQYF. For the CDR3, the DNA is TGTGCCAGCCGCTTTCAGGGGGCAGCAGATACGCAGTATTTT.

The rearrangement links TRBV7-9 to TRBJ2-1, with TRBD2 matching 7 bases. Germline values: CDR1 SEHNR, CDR2 FQNEAQ (reference sequence). CDR3 length: 17 residues. Trimming removed 1 base from V and 7 bases from J; junction bases left unmatched: 13. CDR3 amino acids: CASSLVRSAGEGNEQFF. The CDR3 bases are TGTGCCAGCAGCTTAGTTCGATCGGCGGGAGAGGGGAATGAGCAGTTCTTC.

This clone has a handful of counts. The rearrangement links TRBV7-2 to TRBJ2-2; 9 nucleotides agree with TRBD2. V was clipped by 8 bases and J by 2 bases; unmatched bases: 6. The CDR3 is 15 amino acids. Germline CDR1 SGHTA, CDR2 FQGNSA. CDR3 loop: CASGLSGGNTGELFF. DNA for the CDR3: TGTGCCAGCGGCCTTAGCGGGGGAAACACCGGGGAGCTGTTTTTT.